Below are 30 T cell receptor beta chains sequenced from a single sample in a study of response to subunit inactivated influenza vaccine. Using its own MiXCR run on the RT-PCR reads, TCRdb lists one record per CDR3 protein. Of 610,000 or so distinct CDR3 sequences in the sample, less than 15% were seen once. Sequencing used PBMCs from blood, obtained 11 to 12 days after vaccination. These receptors were collected from a man aged 45-65 years who received an inactivated influenza vaccine.

The chain has TRBV6-1 and TRBJ2-1; 9 positions agree with TRBD1. Per germline, CDR1 MNHNS and CDR2 SASEGT. J gave up 12 bases and V 6 bases, and 12 bases lay outside the gene matches. The CDR3 contains 14 residues. The CDR3 DNA reads TGTGCCAGCAGCGACGAACAGGGGGCGCAGGGGCAGTTCTTC. This translates into CASSDEQGAQGQFF.

The CDR3 here is CSVEFKSGGDYEQYF. CDR3 in DNA: TGCAGCGTTGAATTTAAGTCAGGGGGGGACTACGAGCAGTACTTC. The chain carries TRBV29-1 and TRBJ2-7; D may be TRBD1 or TRBD2 (7 bases each). The germline V gene has CDR1 SQVTM and CDR2 ANQGSEA. CDR3 length equals 15 residues. Trimming removed 2 bases from V and 3 bases from J, with 17 bases in between.

This clonotype has only a few counts. The rearrangement links TRBV24-1 to TRBJ2-3; no clear D gene. Deletions cut 1 base from V and 2 bases from J, with 15 bases between. Germline lookup yields CDR1 KGHDR and CDR2 SFDVKD. The CDR3 sequence is 17 residues long. CDR3 residues: CATSDFSSAKATDTQYF. CDR3 coding DNA: TGTGCCACCAGTGATTTTAGCAGCGCGAAAGCCACAGATACGCAGTATTTT.

The sample holds many counts of this clonotype. The chain combines TRBV29-1 with TRBJ2-7, with 10 positions matching TRBD1. The CDR3 covers 13 residues. V trimming: 7 bases; J trimming: 3 bases; junction bases outside the gene matches: 6. Germline V CDR1 and CDR2: SQVTM, ANQGSEA. The CDR3 region is CSAGTGENYEQYF. The CDR3, as DNA: TGCAGCGCCGGGACAGGGGAAAACTACGAGCAGTACTTC.

This chain joins TRBV19 and TRBJ2-2, with D perhaps TRBD1 (6 bases). This CDR3 region has 17 residues. Trimming shortened V by 4 bases and J by 1 base, and 16 bases separated the two germline ends. Germline CDR1 LNHDA, CDR2 SQIVND (reference sequence). This CDR3 reads CASSTIRGGKNTGELFF. The CDR3 region has the DNA TGTGCCAGTAGTACTATACGAGGGGGAAAGAACACCGGGGAGCTGTTTTTT.

This clonotype was seen repeatedly, ten times or more. The V and J genes are TRBV20-1 and TRBJ1-1; D is ambiguous. The CDR3 length is 13 residues. Trimming removed 5 bases at V and 4 bases at J, with 14 bases between. Looked up from germline, CDR1 is DFQATT and CDR2 is SNEGSKA (reference sequence). The CDR3 is CSAPPWTGTEAFF. Here the CDR3 DNA reads TGCAGTGCTCCCCCCTGGACGGGCACTGAAGCTTTCTTT.

This sequence joins TRBV20-1 and TRBJ2-7; 10 bases map to TRBD1. V dropped 3 bases and J dropped 0; count of bases not matched to a gene: 8. CDR1 and CDR2 (germline): DFQATT, SNEGSKA (reference sequence). The CDR3 length is 16 residues. Here the CDR3 DNA reads TGCAGTGCTAGGGGACAGGGGAGGAGTAGCTCCTACGAGCAGTACTTC. Its protein is CSARGQGRSSSYEQYF.

This clonotype was observed at least ten times. The chain recombines TRBV2 with TRBJ1-4; D remains unclear. Germline V gene sequence: CDR1 SNHLY, CDR2 FYNNEI. Trimming took 7 bases from V and 4 from J, leaving 4 bases between them. This CDR3 contains 11 residues. The CDR3 DNA is TGTGCCAGCACACGTAATGAAAAACTGTTTTTT. Translation gives CASTRNEKLFF.

The rearrangement uses TRBV20-1 and TRBJ2-3; 9 bases line up with TRBD1. The germline CDR1 and CDR2 sequences are DFQATT and SNEGSKA (reference sequence). The CDR3 is 16 residues long. V lost 3 bases, J lost 4 bases, and 11 bases stayed unmatched. CDR3 sequence reads: CSASPTGTGFPDTQYF. CDR3 DNA sequence: TGCAGTGCTAGTCCTACCGGGACAGGGTTTCCAGATACGCAGTATTTT.

This clonotype was detected ten times or more. V usage is TRBV19 and J usage is TRBJ2-1, with 7 nucleotides matching TRBD1. The trim removed 3 bases at V and 7 bases at J, leaving 6 bases unmatched. Germline CDR1 reads LNHDA; CDR2 reads SQIVND (reference sequence). The CDR3 contains 14 residues. The CDR3 nucleotides read TGTGCCAGTAGTATGACGGACAGGTGGAATGAGCAGTTCTTC. It yields the protein CASSMTDRWNEQFF.

This clonotype was observed a few times. The chain combines TRBV6-6 with TRBJ2-7; 8 positions match TRBD1. J gave up 7 bases and V 0 bases, and 2 bases lay outside the gene matches. There are 13 residues in the CDR3. Per the germline V gene, CDR1 is MNHNY and CDR2 is SVGAGI (reference sequence). The CDR3, as DNA: TGTGCCAGCAGTTACTCGACAGGGGTAGAGCAGTACTTC. Translated: CASSYSTGVEQYF.

This sequence joins TRBV7-2 and TRBJ2-7; the D gene is possibly TRBD1 (7 bases). The CDR3 has 13 amino acids. Germline CDR1 is SGHTA and CDR2 is FQGNSA. V lost 5 bases and J lost 1, with 9 bases in between. DNA for the CDR3: TGTGCCAGCAGCGCAGGGGGGTCCTACGAGCAGTACTTC. Its translation: CASSAGGSYEQYF.

This rearrangement joins TRBV10-2 to TRBJ2-3; 9 bases match TRBD2. The germline CDR1 and CDR2 sequences are WSHSY and SAAADI. V dropped 2 bases and J dropped 2; count of bases not matched to a gene: 11. The CDR3 is 18 residues long. The CDR3 loop reads CASSEGSGSSGNTDTQYF. CDR3 nucleotide sequence: TGCGCCAGCAGTGAGGGTAGCGGGAGTAGTGGGAACACAGATACGCAGTATTTT.

This clonotype has just a few counts. J is TRBJ2-7 and V is TRBV5-1; D is unclear. Germline V gives CDR1 SGHRS, CDR2 YFSETQ. The CDR3 loop spans 16 amino acids. Deletions cut 0 bases from V and 3 bases from J, with 16 bases between. The CDR3 reads CASSLELGPAIYEQYF. The CDR3 DNA reads TGCGCCAGCAGCTTGGAACTCGGACCAGCCATCTACGAGCAGTACTTC.

V gene TRBV4-2 combines with J gene TRBJ2-2; tentatively, D is TRBD2 (6 bases). The ends were cut back, 1 base at V and 5 bases at J, with 14 bases in the middle. Germline CDR1 LGHNA, CDR2 YNFKEQ. The CDR3 is made up of 16 amino acids. The CDR3 sequence: CASSQVGRAGTGELFF. CDR3 DNA sequence: TGTGCCAGCAGCCAAGTCGGCAGGGCGGGGACCGGGGAGCTGTTTTTT.

The table lists this clonotype with a few counts. The chain has TRBV9 and TRBJ2-2; TRBD1 aligns across 7 bases. The J segment lost 7 bases and the V segment lost 4 bases, leaving 13 bases of the junction unmatched. Germline CDR1 is SGDLS and CDR2 is YYNGEE. The CDR3 runs to 16 residues. CDR3 amino acids: CASSKTGTERGGELFF. CDR3 coding DNA: TGTGCCAGCAGCAAGACCGGGACAGAAAGAGGCGGGGAGCTGTTTTTT.

The V and J genes are TRBV27 and TRBJ1-5; D remains ambiguous. The CDR3 sequence is 15 residues long. CDR1 is MNHEY, CDR2 SMNVEV, per germline (reference sequence). The V end was cut by 5 bases, the J end by 0 bases, with 11 bases between. The CDR3 coding sequence is TGTGCCAGCAGTATGGGCCTCTATAGCAATCAGCCCCAGCATTTT. Residues: CASSMGLYSNQPQHF.

This clonotype was counted only a few times. The chain combines TRBV15 with TRBJ2-1; 9 nucleotides line up with TRBD2. The CDR3 loop spans 16 amino acids. V shed 5 bases, J shed 5 bases, and the junction held 10 bases outside the gene matches. Germline values: CDR1 LNHNV, CDR2 YYDKDF (reference sequence). CDR3 bases: TGTGCCACCAGCCGGGCTAGACTAGCGGTAGACAATGAGCAGTTCTTC. It encodes CATSRARLAVDNEQFF. The whole variable domain, remainder taken from reference TRBV15 and TRBJ2-1, is DAMVIQNPRYQVTQFGKPVTLSCSQTLNHNVMYWYQQKSSQAPKLLFHYYDKDFNNEADTPDNFQSRRPNTSFCFLDIRSPGLGDTAMYLCATSRARLAVDNEQFFGPGTRLTVL.

The V gene is TRBV28, the J gene TRBJ2-1; 8 bases match TRBD2. With V trimmed by 6 bases and J by 4 bases, 8 bases remained unmatched. CDR3 length: 15 residues. Germline V gives CDR1 MDHEN, CDR2 SYDVKM. CDR3 bases: TGTGCCAGCAGACCTAGCGGGTTCCCATACAATGAGCAGTTCTTC. Its translation: CASRPSGFPYNEQFF.

This chain joins TRBV9 and TRBJ2-7, with 8 bases matching TRBD2. This CDR3 is 14 amino acids long. Germline V gene sequence: CDR1 SGDLS, CDR2 YYNGEE. V shed 3 bases, J shed 4 bases, and the junction held 6 bases outside the gene matches. The CDR3 coding sequence is TGTGCCAGCAGCGCTAGCGGGCGCGGATACGAGCAGTACTTC. Residues: CASSASGRGYEQYF.

This clonotype was seen a handful of times. The CDR3 reads CSASPHWDRGLAGPGELFF. The CDR3 bases are TGCAGTGCTAGCCCCCACTGGGACAGGGGCCTAGCGGGACCCGGGGAGCTGTTTTTT. V gene TRBV20-1 combines with J gene TRBJ2-2; possible D gene TRBD1, 10 bases. This CDR3 has 19 amino acids. The germline CDR1 and CDR2 sequences are DFQATT and SNEGSKA (reference sequence). The V end was cut by 3 bases, the J end by 6 bases, with 29 bases between.

The sample holds a few counts of this clonotype. The rearrangement joins TRBV7-8 to TRBJ2-4, with TRBD2 as a possible D gene (6 bases). The ends were cut back, 5 bases at V and 9 bases at J, with 11 bases in the middle. This CDR3 has 12 amino acids. Germline V gene sequence: CDR1 SGHVS, CDR2 FQNEAQ. The CDR3 here is CASSPTRGIQYF. CDR3 in DNA: TGTGCCAGCAGCCCGACTAGGGGCATTCAGTACTTC.

The chain employs TRBV20-1 and TRBJ1-2; 7 bases are shared with TRBD1. Germline-derived CDR1 and CDR2 are DFQATT and SNEGSKA (reference sequence). V shed 1 base and J 7 bases; nucleotides not matched to a gene: 12. The CDR3 spans 15 residues. The CDR3 region is CSARGIPDRVGGYTF. The CDR3 coding sequence is TGCAGTGCTAGAGGGATACCCGACAGGGTTGGTGGCTACACCTTC.

This clonotype showed up just a few times. The chain is built from TRBV29-1 and TRBJ2-1; a possible D gene is TRBD2 (5 bases). This CDR3 spans 15 amino acids. V lost 6 bases to trimming and J lost 2 bases, with 17 bases between them. Germline CDR1 is SQVTM and CDR2 is ANQGSEA. The CDR3 DNA reads TGCAGCGTCTCACCCCCGGGGTTTACCTACAATGAGCAGTTCTTC. Residues: CSVSPPGFTYNEQFF.

The rearrangement joins TRBV5-1 to TRBJ2-5, with 12 nucleotides matching TRBD1. The length of the CDR3 is 15 residues. V lost 3 bases, J lost 4 bases, and 4 bases stayed unmatched. CDR1 and CDR2 from the germline V gene are SGHRS and YFSETQ. The CDR3 nucleotides read TGCGCCAGCAGCTACCGGGACAGGGGGCGAGAGACCCAGTACTTC. Its translation is CASSYRDRGRETQYF.

This clonotype has ten or more counts. The rearrangement links TRBV20-1 to TRBJ2-5, with 7 bases matching TRBD2. The CDR3 is 16 amino acids. Unmatched junction bases numbered 11, after V lost 4 bases and J lost 0 bases. Germline lookup yields CDR1 DFQATT and CDR2 SNEGSKA (reference sequence). The DNA of the CDR3 is TGCAGTGCTACCCGTTGGGGGACTAACAACCAAGAGACCCAGTACTTC. Translation: CSATRWGTNNQETQYF.

This chain connects TRBV27 to TRBJ2-3, with unresolved D. The CDR3 runs to 15 residues. V dropped 2 bases and J dropped 4 bases, with 13 bases sitting between them. CDR1 and CDR2 (germline): MNHEY, SMNVEV (reference sequence). CDR3 nucleotide sequence: TGTGCCAGCAGTTTAATGGACGTAGGAGCAGATACGCAGTATTTT. Translating it yields CASSLMDVGADTQYF.

In this sample, this clonotype turned up a few times. The rearrangement uses TRBV6-2 or TRBV6-3 and TRBJ2-3, with D hard to call. The CDR3 has 15 residues. The V and J ends lost 7 bases and 2 bases respectively, with 16 bases between them. The germline gives CDR1 MNHEY, CDR2 SVGEGT. Written as DNA, the CDR3 is TGTGCCAGCACGATGGACCAGGCCCTCACAGATACGCAGTATTTT. Its translation: CASTMDQALTDTQYF.

This clonotype was seen only a few times. This sequence joins TRBV28 and TRBJ1-2; tentative D call: TRBD1 (6 bases). CDR3 length equals 14 residues. Deletions cut 5 bases from V and 4 bases from J, with 14 bases between. Per the germline V gene, CDR1 is MDHEN and CDR2 is SYDVKM. The CDR3 region is CASSPSTGFYGYTF. CDR3 bases: TGTGCCAGCAGTCCATCGACAGGATTCTATGGCTACACCTTC.

At least ten counts were recorded for this clonotype. V usage is TRBV6-2 or TRBV6-3 and J usage is TRBJ2-1; D uncertain. Germline lookup yields CDR1 MNHEY and CDR2 SVGEGT. The CDR3 has 12 residues. The germline V and J ends were trimmed by 6 bases and 7 bases, with 10 bases remaining between them. Written as DNA, the CDR3 is TGTGCCAGCAGCTGGGGTGGGAATGAGCAGTTCTTC. It yields the protein CASSWGGNEQFF.